The clone carrying this T cell receptor (beta chain) occurred a few times. The treatment denotes: randomized to nivolumab then ipilimumab (arm A) or the reverse (arm B). Libraries were prepared by immunoSEQ multiplex PCR; TCRdb keeps only in-frame clonotypes and omits some of them. The repertoire holds 3,000 or so clones, with about 20% as singletons. This record comes from a study of sequential checkpoint blockade in melanoma. The sequencing used tumor tissue (inferred from file names), collected from a patient given nivolumab and ipilimumab in sequence. This sequence originates from a human donor with melanoma.

CDR3: CASSPTPQETQYF. The DNA of the CDR3 is TGTGCCAGCAGCCCTACACCCCAAGAGACCCAGTACTTC. The genes are TRBV28 and TRBJ2-5; D remains ambiguous. Germline V gene sequence: CDR1 MDHEN, CDR2 SYDVKM. The CDR3 loop spans 13 amino acids. V shed 6 bases and J shed 1 base, with 9 bases lying between them.